This TCR beta chain was found in a study of read filtering for tumor transcriptome and immune sequencing. The germline V gene encodes CDR1 SGHDT and CDR2 YYEEEE. CDR3 size: 15 residues. From 300 to 400 ng of RNA, a library with molecular barcoded alpha/delta and beta/gamma adaptors was made. Each CDR3 protein gets one entry after TCRdb re-called the reads with MiXCR. Seen here are about 93,000 distinct CDR3 sequences, roughly 21% observed once, and the top ten hold roughly 10%. To note about this clonotype: This may be a read error, as it is one base from a much larger clone.

The material sequenced was a population of CD138-negative cells sorted from bone marrow. The chain couples TRBV5-6 to TRBJ2-7; TRBD1 aligns across 7 bases. This TCR was sampled from a donor aged 40 or over with multiple myeloma. The CDR3 nucleotides read TGTGCCAGCAGCTTATCCGGGACAGCTTACTACGAGCAGTGCTTC. Translating it yields CASSLSGTAYYEQCF. Filled out from reference TRBV5-6 and TRBJ2-7, the complete variable domain reads DAGVTQSPTHLIKTRGQQVTLRCSPKSGHDTVSWYQQALGQGPQFIFQYYEEEERQRGNFPDRFSGHQFPNYSSELNVNALLLGDSALYLCASSLSGTAYYEQCFGPGTRLTVT.